This is a list of T cell receptor beta chains from one sample in a study of graft-versus-host responses after intestinal transplantation. Sequencing was performed with immunoSEQ multiplex PCR; in TCRdb, only in-frame clones are kept and a portion is missing. The table lists 98,000 or so clones, less than 90% of them singletons. No antigen is known for these receptors. The specimen was unstimulated CD4+ T cells sorted from spleen or lymph node cells, collected before intestinal transplant. These receptors were obtained from a human donor who received an intestinal transplant. Both conserved end residues are part of each CDR3. The D gene is left open where the match is weak. Some rows have no size entry. The others give once, few or many, or a class for an expanded clone.

>few|TRBV6-6|TRBJ1-3|15|-
CASSYSIHSGNTIYF
TGTGCCAGCAGTTACTCGATACACTCTGGAAACACCATATATTTT
>-|TRBV29-1|TRBJ2-7|15|TRBD1
CSVEDVQGATYEQYF
TGCAGCGTTGAAGATGTTCAGGGGGCTACCTACGAGCAGTACTTC
>-|TRBV14|TRBJ2-1|15|-
CASSQVRGASNEQFF
TGTGCCAGCAGCCAAGTAAGGGGGGCATCGAATGAGCAGTTCTTC
>-|TRBV19|TRBJ1-2|15|TRBD1
CASNFRDRSFYGYTF
TGTGCCAGTAACTTCCGGGACAGGTCATTCTATGGCTACACCTTC
>-|TRBV7-3|TRBJ2-3|14|-
CASSLTGGTDTQYF
TGTGCCAGCAGCTTAACGGGAGGCACAGATACGCAGTATTTT
>-|TRBV7-6|TRBJ2-1|20|TRBD2
CASSQGLGTSGRGIYNEQFF
TGTGCCAGCAGCCAGGGGCTCGGGACTAGCGGGAGAGGGATCTACAATGAGCAGTTCTTC
>-|TRBV28|TRBJ1-4|14|-
CASSQRQRNEKLFF
TGTGCCAGCAGTCAACGACAGCGGAATGAAAAACTGTTTTTT
>once|TRBV7-2|TRBJ2-7|12|-
CASSSRGGEQYF
TGTGCCAGCAGTTCCAGGGGAGGCGAGCAGTACTTC
>-|TRBV2|TRBJ2-7|11|-
CASRTTWEQYF
TGTGCCAGCAGGACTACTTGGGAGCAGTACTTC
>-|TRBV6-1|TRBJ2-3|15|TRBD1
CASRSQGAGTDTQYF
TGTGCCAGCAGGTCACAGGGGGCGGGCACAGATACGCAGTATTTT
>-|TRBV19|TRBJ2-1|12|-
CASSNWRNEQFF
TGTGCCAGTAGTAATTGGAGGAATGAGCAGTTCTTC
>once|TRBV18|TRBJ1-4|16|TRBD1
CASSPYDRGDGEKLFF
TGTGCCAGCTCACCATACGACAGGGGCGACGGTGAAAAACTGTTTTTT
>-|TRBV6-5|TRBJ2-7|15|-
CASSYGTDRTYEQHF
TGTGCCAGCAGTTACGGTACTGACAGGACCTACGAGCAGCACTTC
>-|TRBV7-6|TRBJ2-5|16|TRBD2
CASSLGLAGGRETQYF
TGTGCCAGCAGCTTAGGTCTAGCGGGGGGAAGAGAGACCCAGTACTTC
>-|TRBV9|TRBJ2-3|17|-
CASSVQGGDFGTDTQYF
TGTGCCAGCAGCGTACAGGGCGGGGATTTCGGCACAGATACGCAGTATTTT
>-|TRBV7-6|TRBJ2-7|16|TRBD2
CASSTSGAGGSYEQYF
TGTGCCAGCAGCACTAGCGGGGCCGGCGGCTCCTACGAGCAGTACTTC
>-|TRBV7-3|TRBJ2-1|16|TRBD2
CASSWGSSGSTSEQFF
TGTGCCAGCAGCTGGGGTTCTAGCGGGTCCACCAGTGAGCAGTTCTTC
>-|TRBV14|TRBJ1-1|15|-
CASSQDLGGYTEAFF
TGTGCCAGCAGCCAAGATCTTGGCGGGTACACTGAAGCTTTCTTT
>-|TRBV2|TRBJ2-3|14|-
CASTGGLNTDTQYF
TGTGCCAGCACGGGTGGGCTAAACACAGATACGCAGTATTTT
>-|TRBV7-2|TRBJ1-1|17|-
CASSLLIGEGRNTEAFF
TGTGCCAGCAGCTTATTAATAGGGGAGGGCAGGAACACTGAAGCTTTCTTT
>-|TRBV19|TRBJ1-5|17|-
CASSIPPWRRSNQPQHF
TGTGCCAGTAGTATACCCCCCTGGAGGAGAAGCAATCAGCCCCAGCATTTT
>-|TRBV30|TRBJ2-3|13|-
CAWSSRSTDTQYF
TGTGCCTGGAGTTCTCGGTCCACAGATACGCAGTATTTT
>-|TRBV10-3|TRBJ2-1|12|-
CAISERNNEQFF
TGTGCCATCAGTGAGCGTAACAATGAGCAGTTCTTC
>-|TRBV18|TRBJ2-7|15|-
CASSPPGRGSYEQYF
TGTGCCAGCTCACCACCTGGAAGGGGGAGCTACGAGCAGTACTTC
>-|TRBV2|TRBJ2-5|14|-
CASRPQGGGETQYF
TGTGCCAGCAGGCCCCAGGGGGGGGGAGAGACCCAGTACTTC
>few|TRBV28|TRBJ2-7|13|-
CASSLPHTYEQYF
TGTGCCAGCAGTTTGCCACATACCTACGAGCAGTACTTC
>-|TRBV5-1|TRBJ1-6|15|-
CASSLAGVGVSPLHF
TGCGCCAGCAGCTTGGCCGGGGTGGGGGTTTCACCCCTCCACTTT
>-|TRBV5-3|TRBJ2-7|15|-
CARSLARASSYEQYF
TGTGCCAGAAGCTTGGCCCGGGCCAGCTCCTACGAGCAGTACTTC
>-|TRBV30|TRBJ1-1|15|TRBD1
CAWSVARTGLHEAFF
TGTGCCTGGAGTGTTGCCCGGACAGGCTTACATGAAGCTTTCTTT
>few|TRBV5-1|TRBJ2-1|16|TRBD2
CASSLVLAGGYNEQFF
TGCGCCAGCAGCTTGGTTTTAGCGGGAGGGTACAATGAGCAGTTCTTC
>-|TRBV7-6|TRBJ2-3|15|TRBD2
CASSLVETSSHTQYF
TGTGCCAGCAGCTTAGTGGAGACTAGCTCCCATACGCAGTATTTT
>once|TRBV5-4|TRBJ1-3|16|TRBD1
CASSLGQGAMKNTIYF
TGTGCCAGCAGCTTAGGACAGGGGGCGATGAAGAACACCATATATTTT